The TCR beta chain described here comes from a study of T cell responses to AZD1222 COVID-19 vaccine. Study-wide findings and caveats: Donors were chiefly white British, with a greater number of females, and clonal diversity was perhaps underestimated. Baseline seropositivity occurred in only 5 or 6 AZD1222 recipients.

This clone was recorded once. Its antigen is undetermined. The germline CDR1 and CDR2 sequences are SGHVS and FNYEAQ. V lost 1 base to trimming and J lost 0 bases, with 18 bases between them. This CDR3 has 18 residues. Only in-frame clones appear in the TCRdb table, and some are missing; sequencing was by immunoSEQ multiplex PCR. The repertoire holds 150,000 or so clones, with 90% as singletons. J is TRBJ1-1 and V is TRBV7-6, with D possibly TRBD1 on 5 matching bases. This TCR came from an adult in good health. Sequences were derived from peripheral blood, sampled on day 0 of AZD1222 vaccination. The CDR3 sequence: CASSLESSRQTLNTEAFF. In nucleotides, the CDR3 is TGTGCCAGCAGCTTAGAGTCTTCGAGACAGACCCTGAACACTGAAGCTTTCTTT. The full variable domain, completed using reference TRBV7-6 and TRBJ1-1, is GAGVSQSPRYKVTKRGQDVALRCDPISGHVSLYWYRQALGQGPEFLTYFNYEAQQDKSGLPNDRFSAERPEGSISTLTIQRTEQRDSAMYRCASSLESSRQTLNTEAFFGQGTRLTVV.